This T cell receptor (beta chain) was profiled in a study of T cell repertoires in cytomegalovirus infection. The ends lost 4 bases at V and 6 bases at J; junction bases unmatched: 10. This CDR3 has 14 amino acids. In germline, CDR1 is SGHRS, CDR2 YFSETQ. From the reads, TCRdb called clonotypes with MiXCR, one entry per CDR3 protein. The table lists roughly 130,000 distinct CDR3 sequences, 7% to 10% of them singletons. At least ten counts were recorded for this clonotype. The sample taken for sequencing was PBMCs. This sequence was found in a human donor in good health (CMV status not recorded). Some clones in this sample may be carry-over from other donors' samples. The chain couples TRBV5-1 to TRBJ2-7, with 7 bases that match TRBD1. The CDR3 is CASSRTGSNGEQYF. The CDR3 DNA sequence: TGCGCCAGCAGCCGGACAGGCTCTAACGGCGAGCAGTACTTC.